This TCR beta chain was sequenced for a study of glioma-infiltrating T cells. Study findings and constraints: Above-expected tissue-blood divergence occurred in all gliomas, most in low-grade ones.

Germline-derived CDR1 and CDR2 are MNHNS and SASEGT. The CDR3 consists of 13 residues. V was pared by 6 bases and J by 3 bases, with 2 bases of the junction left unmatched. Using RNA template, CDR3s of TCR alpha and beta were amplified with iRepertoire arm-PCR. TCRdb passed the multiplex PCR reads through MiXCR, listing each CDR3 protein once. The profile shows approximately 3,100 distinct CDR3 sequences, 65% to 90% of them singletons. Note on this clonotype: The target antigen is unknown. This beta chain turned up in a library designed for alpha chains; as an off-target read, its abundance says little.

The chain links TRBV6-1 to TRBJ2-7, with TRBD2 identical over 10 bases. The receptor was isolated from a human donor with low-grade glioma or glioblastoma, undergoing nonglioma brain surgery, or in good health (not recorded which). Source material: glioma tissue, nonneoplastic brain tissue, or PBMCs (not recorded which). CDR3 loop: CASSASGGYEQYF. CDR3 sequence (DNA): TGTGCCAGCAGCGCTAGCGGGGGCTACGAGCAGTACTTC.